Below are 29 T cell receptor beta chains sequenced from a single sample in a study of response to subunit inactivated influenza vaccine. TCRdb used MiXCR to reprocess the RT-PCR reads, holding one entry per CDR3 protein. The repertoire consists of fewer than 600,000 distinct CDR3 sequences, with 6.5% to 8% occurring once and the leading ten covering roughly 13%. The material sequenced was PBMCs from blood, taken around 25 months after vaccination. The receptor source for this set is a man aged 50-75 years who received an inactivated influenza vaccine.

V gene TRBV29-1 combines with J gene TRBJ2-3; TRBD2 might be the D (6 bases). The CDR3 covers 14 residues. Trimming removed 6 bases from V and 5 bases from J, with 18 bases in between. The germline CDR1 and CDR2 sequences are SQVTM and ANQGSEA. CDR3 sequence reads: CSVANSGRRDTQYF. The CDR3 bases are TGCAGCGTCGCAAATTCAGGGAGGCGAGATACGCAGTATTTT.

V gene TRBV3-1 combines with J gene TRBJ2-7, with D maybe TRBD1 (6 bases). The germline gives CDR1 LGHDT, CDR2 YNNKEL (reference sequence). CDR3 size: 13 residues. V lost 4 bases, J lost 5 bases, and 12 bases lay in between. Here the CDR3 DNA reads TGTGCCAGCAGCCGGAACAGGGTTCACGAGCAGTACTTC. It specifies CASSRNRVHEQYF.

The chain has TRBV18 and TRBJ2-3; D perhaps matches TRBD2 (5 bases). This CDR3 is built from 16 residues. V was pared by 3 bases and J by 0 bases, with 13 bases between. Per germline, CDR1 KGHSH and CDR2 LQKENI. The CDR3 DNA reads TGTGCCAGCTCACCCCCTCGGACTTTTAGCACAGATACGCAGTATTTT. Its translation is CASSPPRTFSTDTQYF.

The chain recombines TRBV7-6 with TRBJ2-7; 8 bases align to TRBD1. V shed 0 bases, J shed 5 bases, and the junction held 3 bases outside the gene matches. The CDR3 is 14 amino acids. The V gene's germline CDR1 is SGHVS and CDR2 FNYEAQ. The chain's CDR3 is CASSLARTGNEQYF. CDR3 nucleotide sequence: TGTGCCAGCAGCTTAGCCCGGACAGGGAACGAGCAGTACTTC.

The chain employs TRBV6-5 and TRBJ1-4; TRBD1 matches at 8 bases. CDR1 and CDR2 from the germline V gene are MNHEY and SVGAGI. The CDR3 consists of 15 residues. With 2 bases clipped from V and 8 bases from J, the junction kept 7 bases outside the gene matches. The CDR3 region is CASSYGQGTNEKLFF. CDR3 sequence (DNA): TGTGCCAGCAGTTACGGACAGGGAACAAACGAAAAACTGTTTTTT.

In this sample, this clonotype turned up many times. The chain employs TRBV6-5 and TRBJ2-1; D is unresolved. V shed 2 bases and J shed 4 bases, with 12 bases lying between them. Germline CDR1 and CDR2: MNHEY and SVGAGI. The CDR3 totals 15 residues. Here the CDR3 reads CASSYKASPYNEQFF. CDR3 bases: TGTGCCAGCAGTTACAAGGCGAGCCCTTACAATGAGCAGTTCTTC.

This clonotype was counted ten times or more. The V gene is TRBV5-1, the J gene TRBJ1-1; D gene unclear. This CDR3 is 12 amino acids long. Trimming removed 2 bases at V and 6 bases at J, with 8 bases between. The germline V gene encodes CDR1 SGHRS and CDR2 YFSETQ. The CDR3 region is CASSFTGAEAFF. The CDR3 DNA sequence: TGCGCCAGCAGCTTCACGGGTGCTGAAGCTTTCTTT. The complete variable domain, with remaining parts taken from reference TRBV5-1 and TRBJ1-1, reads KAGVTQTPRYLIKTRGQQVTLSCSPISGHRSVSWYQQTPGQGLQFLFEYFSETQRNKGNFPGRFSGRQFSNSRSEMNVSTLELGDSALYLCASSFTGAEAFFGQGTRLTVV.

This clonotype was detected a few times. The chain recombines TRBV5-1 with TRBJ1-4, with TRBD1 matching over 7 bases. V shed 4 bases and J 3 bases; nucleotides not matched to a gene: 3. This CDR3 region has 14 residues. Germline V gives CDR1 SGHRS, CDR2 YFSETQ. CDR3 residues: CASSMGQPNEKLFF. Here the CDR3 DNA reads TGCGCCAGCAGCATGGGACAGCCTAATGAAAAACTGTTTTTT.

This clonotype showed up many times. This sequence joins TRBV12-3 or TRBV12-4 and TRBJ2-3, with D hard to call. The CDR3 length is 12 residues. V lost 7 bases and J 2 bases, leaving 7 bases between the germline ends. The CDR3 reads CASKIITDTQYF. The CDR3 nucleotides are TGTGCCAGCAAAATAATCACAGATACGCAGTATTTT.

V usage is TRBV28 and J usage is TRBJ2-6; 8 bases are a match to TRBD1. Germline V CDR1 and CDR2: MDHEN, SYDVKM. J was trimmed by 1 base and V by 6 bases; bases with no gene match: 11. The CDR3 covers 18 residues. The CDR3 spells CASRLRDRLYSGANVLTF. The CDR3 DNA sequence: TGTGCCAGCAGGCTTAGGGACAGGCTTTATTCTGGGGCCAACGTCCTGACTTTC.

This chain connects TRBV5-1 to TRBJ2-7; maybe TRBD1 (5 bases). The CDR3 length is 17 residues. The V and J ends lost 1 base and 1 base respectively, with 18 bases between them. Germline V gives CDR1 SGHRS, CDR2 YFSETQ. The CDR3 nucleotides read TGCGCCAGCAGCTTGTCTCCCGGTTTGACAGAATCCTACGAGCAGTACTTC. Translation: CASSLSPGLTESYEQYF. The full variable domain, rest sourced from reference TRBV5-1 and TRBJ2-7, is KAGVTQTPRYLIKTRGQQVTLSCSPISGHRSVSWYQQTPGQGLQFLFEYFSETQRNKGNFPGRFSGRQFSNSRSEMNVSTLELGDSALYLCASSLSPGLTESYEQYFGPGTRLTVT.

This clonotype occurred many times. In nucleotides, the CDR3 is TGTGCCAGCAGCTCCCGGCGCGGGAGGGCCTACAATGAGCAGTTCTTC. The encoded protein is CASSSRRGRAYNEQFF. The chain couples TRBV7-2 to TRBJ2-1; 9 bases agree with TRBD2. The CDR3 covers 16 residues. CDR1 and CDR2 from the germline V gene are SGHTA and FQGNSA. J gave up 2 bases and V 4 bases, and 6 bases lay outside the gene matches.

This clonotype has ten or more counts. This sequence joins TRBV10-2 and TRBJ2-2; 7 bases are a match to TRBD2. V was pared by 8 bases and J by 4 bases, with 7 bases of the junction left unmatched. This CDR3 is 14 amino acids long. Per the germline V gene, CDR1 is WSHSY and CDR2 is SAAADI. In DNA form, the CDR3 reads TGCGCCAGCGGAGTAGCGGGTTTCACCGGGGAGCTGTTTTTT. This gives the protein CASGVAGFTGELFF.

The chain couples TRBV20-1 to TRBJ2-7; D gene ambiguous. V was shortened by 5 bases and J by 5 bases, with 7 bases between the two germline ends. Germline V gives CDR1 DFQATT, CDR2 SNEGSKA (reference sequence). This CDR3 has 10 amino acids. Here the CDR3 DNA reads TGCAGTGCTGTAACCCACGAGCAGTACTTC. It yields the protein CSAVTHEQYF.

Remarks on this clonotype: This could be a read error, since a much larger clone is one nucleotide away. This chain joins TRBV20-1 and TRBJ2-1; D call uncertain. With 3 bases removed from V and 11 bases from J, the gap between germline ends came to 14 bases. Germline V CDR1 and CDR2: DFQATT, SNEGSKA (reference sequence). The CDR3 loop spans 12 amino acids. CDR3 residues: CSASRMENKQFF. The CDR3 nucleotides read TGCAGTGCTAGTCGGATGGAAAATAAGCAGTTCTTC.

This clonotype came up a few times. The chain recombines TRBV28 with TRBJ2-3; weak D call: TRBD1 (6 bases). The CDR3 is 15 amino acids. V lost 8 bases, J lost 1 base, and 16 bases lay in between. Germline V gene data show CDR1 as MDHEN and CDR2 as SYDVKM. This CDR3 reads CASAPQGVGTDTQYF. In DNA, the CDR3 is TGTGCCAGCGCCCCACAGGGAGTTGGCACAGATACGCAGTATTTT.

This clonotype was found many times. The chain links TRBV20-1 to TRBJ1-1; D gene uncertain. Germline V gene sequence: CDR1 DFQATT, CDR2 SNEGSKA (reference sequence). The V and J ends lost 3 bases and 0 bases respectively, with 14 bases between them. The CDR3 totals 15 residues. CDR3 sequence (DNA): TGCAGTGCTAGTAGAAAGGGAACCATGAACACTGAAGCTTTCTTT. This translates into CSASRKGTMNTEAFF.

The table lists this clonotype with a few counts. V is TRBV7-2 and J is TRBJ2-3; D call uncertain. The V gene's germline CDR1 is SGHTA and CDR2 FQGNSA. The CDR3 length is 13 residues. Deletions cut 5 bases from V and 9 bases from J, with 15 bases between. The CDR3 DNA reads TGTGCCAGCAGCCCTCGGATGTTGGAGACGCAGTATTTT. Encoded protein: CASSPRMLETQYF.

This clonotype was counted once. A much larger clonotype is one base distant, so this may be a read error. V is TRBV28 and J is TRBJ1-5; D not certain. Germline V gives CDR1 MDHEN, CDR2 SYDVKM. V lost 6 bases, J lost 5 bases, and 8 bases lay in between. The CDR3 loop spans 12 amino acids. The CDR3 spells CASRVLYQPQHF. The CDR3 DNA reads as TGTGCCAGCAGAGTACTTTATCAGCCCCAGCATTTT.

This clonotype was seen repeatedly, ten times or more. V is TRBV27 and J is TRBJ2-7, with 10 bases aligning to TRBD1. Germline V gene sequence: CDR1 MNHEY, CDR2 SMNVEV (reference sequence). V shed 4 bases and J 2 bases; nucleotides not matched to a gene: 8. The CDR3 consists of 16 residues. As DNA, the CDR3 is TGTGCCAGCAGTTACAGGAAGGGACAGGGGACCTACGAGCAGTACTTC. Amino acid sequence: CASSYRKGQGTYEQYF.

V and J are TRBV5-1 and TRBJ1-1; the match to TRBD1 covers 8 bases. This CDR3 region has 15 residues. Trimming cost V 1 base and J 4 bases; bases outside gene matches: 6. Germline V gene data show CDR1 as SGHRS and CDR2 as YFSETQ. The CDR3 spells CASSLRGQGSTEAFF. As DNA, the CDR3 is TGCGCCAGCAGCTTGAGAGGACAGGGATCCACTGAAGCTTTCTTT.

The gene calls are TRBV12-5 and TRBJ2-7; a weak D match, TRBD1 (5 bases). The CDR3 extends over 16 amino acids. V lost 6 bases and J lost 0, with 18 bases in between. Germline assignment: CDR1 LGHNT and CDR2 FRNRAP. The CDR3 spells CASGPTLDSFSYEQYF. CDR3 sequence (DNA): TGTGCTAGTGGCCCTACACTTGACAGCTTCTCCTACGAGCAGTACTTC.

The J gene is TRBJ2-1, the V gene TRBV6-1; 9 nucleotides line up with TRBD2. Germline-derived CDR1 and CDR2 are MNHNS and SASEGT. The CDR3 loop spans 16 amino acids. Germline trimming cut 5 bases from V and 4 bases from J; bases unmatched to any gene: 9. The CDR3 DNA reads TGTGCCAGCAGTAGGACCCTAGCGGGAAGGTACAATGAGCAGTTCTTC. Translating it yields CASSRTLAGRYNEQFF.

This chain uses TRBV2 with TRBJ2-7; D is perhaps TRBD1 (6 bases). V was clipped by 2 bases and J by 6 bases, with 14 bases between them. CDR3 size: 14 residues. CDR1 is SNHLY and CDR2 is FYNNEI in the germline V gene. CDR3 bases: TGTGCCAGCAGTGAAACAGGGCCATCCCCCGAGCAGTACTTC. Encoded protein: CASSETGPSPEQYF.

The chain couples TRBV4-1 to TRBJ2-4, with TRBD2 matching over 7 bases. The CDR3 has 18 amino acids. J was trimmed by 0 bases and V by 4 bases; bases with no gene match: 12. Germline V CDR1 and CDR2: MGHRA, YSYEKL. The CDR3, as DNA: TGCGCCAGCAGCCGCGGGACTAAGGGGACGGTAGCCAAAAACATTCAGTACTTC. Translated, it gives CASSRGTKGTVAKNIQYF.

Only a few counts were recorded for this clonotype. CDR3 region: CASSSDASIYEQYF. The CDR3 region has the DNA TGTGCCAGCAGCTCCGACGCGAGCATATACGAGCAGTACTTC. This chain joins TRBV7-2 and TRBJ2-7, with unresolved D. There are 14 residues in the CDR3. V lost 4 bases, J lost 4 bases, and 14 bases lay in between. CDR1 and CDR2 from the germline V gene are SGHTA and FQGNSA.

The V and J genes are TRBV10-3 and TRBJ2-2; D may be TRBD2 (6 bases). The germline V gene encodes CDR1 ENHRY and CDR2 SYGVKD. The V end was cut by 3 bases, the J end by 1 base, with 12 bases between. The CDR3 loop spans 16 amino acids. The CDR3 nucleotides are TGTGCCATCAGTGATAACCTAGCGAAGAACACCGGGGAGCTGTTTTTT. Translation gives CAISDNLAKNTGELFF.

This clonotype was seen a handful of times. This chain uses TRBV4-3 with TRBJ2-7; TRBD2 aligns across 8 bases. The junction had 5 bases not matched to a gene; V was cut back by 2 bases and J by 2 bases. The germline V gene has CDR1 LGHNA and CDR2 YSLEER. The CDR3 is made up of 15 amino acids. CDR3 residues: CASSQQYGGAYEQYF. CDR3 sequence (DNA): TGCGCCAGCAGCCAACAATACGGGGGGGCCTACGAGCAGTACTTC.

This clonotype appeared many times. The CDR3 loop is CASSRGGNEKLFF. CDR3 sequence (DNA): TGTGCCAGCAGCCGAGGGGGAAATGAAAAACTGTTTTTT. This sequence joins TRBV7-2 and TRBJ1-4, with D perhaps matching TRBD1 (6 bases). V was clipped by 5 bases and J by 5 bases, with 9 bases between them. CDR1 and CDR2 (germline): SGHTA, FQGNSA. The CDR3 runs 13 residues.